Below, 12 T cell receptor beta chains from the same sample are listed, as sequenced in a study of early T cells in non-severe SARS-CoV-2 infection. TCRdb independently ran MiXCR on the 5' RACE reads; one entry per CDR3 protein. The repertoire holds tens of thousands of distinct CDR3 sequences, with under 7% as singletons. Material: whole blood, obtained at baseline. The receptors shown here come from an adult who was a healthcare worker with PCR-confirmed SARS-CoV-2 infection or an uninfected control (not recorded which).

The genes are TRBV12-3 or TRBV12-4 and TRBJ2-3, with 10 positions matching TRBD2. The CDR3 totals 15 residues. V dropped 7 bases and J dropped 6; count of bases not matched to a gene: 10. The CDR3 spells CASTPLAGEGDTQYF. In DNA form, the CDR3 reads TGTGCCAGCACCCCCCTAGCGGGAGAGGGGGATACGCAGTATTTT.

The chain is built from TRBV28 and TRBJ2-5; either TRBD1 or TRBD2 may fit D (5 bases each). The germline V gene encodes CDR1 MDHEN and CDR2 SYDVKM. Between the trimmed V and J ends, which lost 6 bases and 6 bases, there was a span of 20 bases. The CDR3 spans 15 residues. The CDR3 region has the DNA TGTGCCAGCAGCTTACCAGGGACCCTGAGAAAGACCCAGTACTTC. This sequence encodes CASSLPGTLRKTQYF.

This CDR3 is CASSFPGAYGANVLTF. The CDR3 coding sequence is TGTGCCAGCAGCTTCCCAGGGGCGTATGGGGCCAACGTCCTGACTTTC. The rearrangement joins TRBV5-4 to TRBJ2-6; D may be TRBD1 (6 bases). This CDR3 region has 16 residues. Trimming removed 2 bases from V and 3 bases from J, with 12 bases in between. Germline V CDR1 and CDR2: SGHNT, YYREEE (reference sequence).

This clonotype has at least ten counts. This chain joins TRBV5-1 and TRBJ2-1; TRBD1 agrees at 9 bases. After removal of 4 bases from V and 8 bases from J, the junction contained 10 bases not matched to a gene. CDR1 and CDR2 from the germline V gene are SGHRS and YFSETQ. CDR3 size: 15 residues. CDR3 loop: CASSPSGQGYDEQFF. The CDR3, as DNA: TGCGCCAGCAGCCCATCGGGACAGGGTTACGATGAGCAGTTCTTC.

The chain couples TRBV12-3 or TRBV12-4 to TRBJ1-5; TRBD1 might be the D (6 bases). V lost 1 base and J lost 6, with 13 bases in between. The CDR3 is 15 residues long. In DNA form, the CDR3 reads TGTGCCAGCAGTTTAGGGGGGGCGCAGAGTCAGCCCCAGCATTTT. Translated: CASSLGGAQSQPQHF.

This clonotype was counted at least ten times. The rearrangement uses TRBV19 and TRBJ2-7; D is possibly TRBD2 (8 bases). Trimming left V 6 bases short and J 13 bases short, with 22 bases between. CDR3 length: 13 residues. In germline, CDR1 is LNHDA, CDR2 SQIVND (reference sequence). The CDR3 region has the DNA TGTGCCAGTAGCCTAATAAGCGGGGGACAGATCTACTTC. It translates to CASSLISGGQIYF.

V is TRBV4-3 and J is TRBJ2-1; 11 bases are a match to TRBD2. Trimming took 4 bases from V and 6 from J; bases not matched to a gene: 5. The CDR3 covers 15 residues. Germline values: CDR1 LGHNA, CDR2 YSLEER. The CDR3 loop is CASSLTLAGGNEQFF. The CDR3 DNA follows: TGCGCCAGCAGCCTTACTCTAGCGGGAGGCAATGAGCAGTTCTTC.

This clonotype is labeled as medium-sized (0.01 to 0.1%). The chain links TRBV2 to TRBJ1-5; no reliable D call. Germline CDR1 reads SNHLY; CDR2 reads FYNNEI. The length of the CDR3 is 14 residues. Deletions cut 1 base from V and 0 bases from J, with 4 bases between. The CDR3, as DNA: TGTGCCAGCAGTGAAGAAGGTAGCAATCAGCCCCAGCATTTT. Amino acids: CASSEEGSNQPQHF.

The chain employs TRBV19 and TRBJ2-7; no clear D. Trimming left V 8 bases short and J 6 bases short, with 17 bases between. Germline CDR1 is LNHDA and CDR2 is SQIVND (reference sequence). The CDR3 runs 13 residues. CDR3 in DNA: TGTGCCAGTTCTTCCGTGGTAGCCCCCGAGCAGTACTTC. The encoded protein is CASSSVVAPEQYF.

The sample holds a few counts of this clonotype. The V gene is TRBV20-1, the J gene TRBJ2-7; possible D gene TRBD2, 5 bases. Germline V gene sequence: CDR1 DFQATT, CDR2 SNEGSKA (reference sequence). The CDR3 has 14 amino acids. V lost 5 bases, J lost 1 base, and 15 bases lay in between. In DNA, the CDR3 is TGCAGTGCTCCGACTACGCAACAGTCCTACGAGCAGTACTTC. Encoded protein: CSAPTTQQSYEQYF.

This clonotype has at least ten counts. J is TRBJ2-5 and V is TRBV9; 8 bases match TRBD2. The CDR3 sequence is 15 residues long. The junction had 6 bases not matched to a gene; V was cut back by 2 bases and J by 3 bases. Germline V gene sequence: CDR1 SGDLS, CDR2 YYNGEE. The CDR3 protein is CASSVASGGKETQYF. The CDR3, as DNA: TGTGCCAGCAGCGTTGCCAGCGGGGGAAAAGAGACCCAGTACTTC.

This chain uses TRBV27 with TRBJ2-1, with TRBD2 identical over 7 bases. J was trimmed by 8 bases and V by 5 bases; bases with no gene match: 18. This CDR3 contains 17 residues. Per the germline V gene, CDR1 is MNHEY and CDR2 is SMNVEV (reference sequence). CDR3 bases: TGTGCCAGCAGTATGGGACTACTCGTTCCTCGTGGCGATGAGCAGTTCTTC. Encoded protein: CASSMGLLVPRGDEQFF.